A single sample gave rise to the 20 T cell receptor beta chains below, sequenced in a study of blood T cell repertoires in COVID-19 (dated by TCRdb to 2018 to 2020). The library was produced with the immunoSEQ multiplex PCR assay. TCRdb re-hosts the immuneACCESS table, in-frame sequences only. Its copies lack some clones; in the studies checked, an unresolved V gene accounts for under half of them, and the cause for the rest is not known. The sample table shows about 270,000 clones, and roughly nine tenths are seen once. 2% to 3% of the sample goes to the ten largest clones. Sequencing was carried out using PBMCs or T cells enriched from blood (not recorded which). These receptor sequences come from a young woman who had recovered from COVID-19.

J is TRBJ1-2 and V is TRBV6-5; D not certain. The CDR3 contains 14 residues. Trimming took off 2 bases at V and 1 base at J, with 8 bases between the two ends. CDR1 is MNHEY, CDR2 SVGAGI, per germline. In nucleotides, the CDR3 is TGTGCCAGCAGTTACACAATCCTTAACTATGGCTACACCTTC. Translated, it gives CASSYTILNYGYTF.

J is TRBJ2-2 and V is TRBV18; weak D call: TRBD2 (6 bases). The germline V and J ends were trimmed by 6 bases and 5 bases, with 16 bases remaining between them. The CDR3 is made up of 15 amino acids. Per germline, CDR1 KGHSH and CDR2 LQKENI. The CDR3 bases are TGTGCCAGCTCGCCCTTTAGTCGGGGGACCGGGGAGCTGTTTTTT. Encoded protein: CASSPFSRGTGELFF.

The table lists this clone with a few counts. The chain is built from TRBV5-4 and TRBJ1-1, with D unresolved. V was clipped by 0 bases and J by 4 bases, with 13 bases between them. This CDR3 spans 15 amino acids. Germline CDR1 and CDR2: SGHNT and YYREEE (reference sequence). CDR3 bases: TGTGCCAGCAGCTTGGCTAGTAGGGCGGGCACTGAAGCTTTCTTT. This encodes CASSLASRAGTEAFF. Variable domain in full (rest from reference TRBV5-4 and TRBJ1-1): ETGVTQSPTHLIKTRGQQVTLRCSSQSGHNTVSWYQQALGQGPQFIFQYYREEENGRGNFPPRFSGLQFPNYSSELNVNALELDDSALYLCASSLASRAGTEAFFGQGTRLTVV.

The chain recombines TRBV19 with TRBJ2-7; D perhaps matches TRBD1 (6 bases). The CDR3 sequence is 14 residues long. The V gene lost 2 bases and the J gene lost 2 bases, with 10 bases spanning the gap. The germline gives CDR1 LNHDA, CDR2 SQIVND (reference sequence). Here the CDR3 DNA reads TGTGCCAGTAGTATACAGGGGTCGGCCTACGAGCAGTACTTC. Encoded protein: CASSIQGSAYEQYF.

The count of this clone is one. The CDR3 DNA follows: TGTGCCAGCAGTTCCCACGGGGCGGGGAGTCGGGGCTACACCTTC. Protein product: CASSSHGAGSRGYTF. The chain couples TRBV27 to TRBJ1-2, with D perhaps matching TRBD1 (5 bases). The CDR3 contains 15 residues. The V gene's germline CDR1 is MNHEY and CDR2 SMNVEV (reference sequence). Trimming shortened V by 4 bases and J by 8 bases, and 20 bases separated the two germline ends.

This chain connects TRBV3-1 (or the pseudogene TRBV3-2) to TRBJ2-1, with D possibly being TRBD1 (6 bases). V shed 4 bases and J shed 1 base, with 11 bases lying between them. Germline V CDR1 and CDR2: LGHDT, YNNKEL (reference sequence). The CDR3 sequence is 15 residues long. The CDR3 reads CASSLRTVSYNEQFF. The CDR3 nucleotides are TGTGCCAGCAGCCTCCGGACAGTTTCCTACAATGAGCAGTTCTTC.

Here the CDR3 DNA reads TGTGCCTGGATCATCCCAAACTATGGCTACACCTTC. The encoded protein is CAWIIPNYGYTF. The V call is TRBV30, the J call TRBJ1-2; no clear D gene. Germline V lookup: CDR1 GTSNPN, CDR2 SVGIG (reference sequence). With 4 bases removed from V and 2 bases from J, the gap between germline ends came to 8 bases. The CDR3 length is 12 residues. The full variable domain, in which reference TRBV30 and TRBJ1-2 provide the parts outside the CDR3, is SQTIHQWPATLVQPVGSPLSLECTVEGTSNPNLYWYRQAAGRGLQLLFYSVGIGQISSEVPQNLSASRPQDRQFILSSKKLLLSDSGFYLCAWIIPNYGYTFGSGTRLTVV.

The chain combines TRBV5-1 with TRBJ1-6; 7 bases line up with TRBD1. The junction had 1 base not matched to a gene; V was cut back by 0 bases and J by 10 bases. The CDR3 contains 13 residues. CDR1 and CDR2 from the germline V gene are SGHRS and YFSETQ. CDR3 amino acids: CASSLGGGSPLHF. In DNA form, the CDR3 reads TGCGCCAGCAGCTTGGGAGGGGGCTCACCCCTCCACTTT.

This clone has only a few counts. The V call is TRBV6-6, the J call TRBJ2-3; D is unclear. V was pared by 5 bases and J by 0 bases, with 3 bases between. This CDR3 region has 12 residues. Germline V gives CDR1 MNHNY, CDR2 SVGAGI (reference sequence). CDR3 bases: TGTGCCAGCAGTCCTAGCACAGATACGCAGTATTTT. Its translation: CASSPSTDTQYF.

The chain carries TRBV21-1 and TRBJ2-5; the table's D gene call, TRBD2, was not cross checked with the DNA. TRBV21-1 is classified as a pseudogene. The CDR3 consists of 14 residues. The CDR3 bases are TGTGCCAGCAGCAAAGAGGGAGGCAAAGAGACCCAGTACTTC. Protein: CASSKEGGKETQYF.

The table lists this clone with many counts. The chain is built from TRBV6-5 and TRBJ1-2; TRBD1 aligns across 10 bases. Germline V gives CDR1 MNHEY, CDR2 SVGAGI. This CDR3 has 15 amino acids. The ends lost 2 bases at V and 8 bases at J; junction bases unmatched: 8. CDR3 coding DNA: TGTGCCAGCAGTTACGGGGGACAGGGGTCGAGAGGCTACACCTTC. Protein sequence: CASSYGGQGSRGYTF.

The chain combines TRBV15 with TRBJ1-3; no reliable D call. The CDR3 covers 16 residues. V gave up 1 base and J gave up 0 bases, with 10 bases separating them. Germline values: CDR1 LNHNV, CDR2 YYDKDF (reference sequence). This CDR3 reads CATSRVRVSSGNTIYF. The CDR3 region has the DNA TGTGCCACCAGCAGAGTACGAGTGAGCTCTGGAAACACCATATATTTT.

V usage is TRBV12-3 or TRBV12-4 and J usage is TRBJ1-5; no firm D call. The CDR3 consists of 13 residues. Trimming pared 5 bases from V and 8 bases from J, leaving 13 bases between. DNA for the CDR3: TGTGCCAGCAGTCCAGCCGGAAGCGAGCCCCAGCATTTT. This encodes CASSPAGSEPQHF.

The chain uses TRBV27 and TRBJ2-7; 10 bases match TRBD1. V lost 10 bases, J lost 7 bases, and 13 bases stayed unmatched. The germline V gene has CDR1 MNHEY and CDR2 SMNVEV (reference sequence). This CDR3 is 14 amino acids long. The CDR3 nucleotides are TGTGCCATCGTCGCGAAGTCGGGACAGGGGGAGCAGTACTTC. Its translation is CAIVAKSGQGEQYF.

The chain couples TRBV19 to TRBJ2-3, with 9 bases that match TRBD2. Germline V CDR1 and CDR2: LNHDA, SQIVND (reference sequence). The CDR3 totals 15 residues. Unmatched junction bases numbered 4, after V lost 6 bases and J lost 0 bases. The CDR3 region is CASSGGGASTDTQYF. CDR3 nucleotide sequence: TGTGCCAGTAGCGGCGGGGGGGCAAGCACAGATACGCAGTATTTT.

J is TRBJ1-1 and V is TRBV10-3; D is undetermined. Between the trimmed V and J ends, which lost 10 bases and 4 bases, there was a span of 25 bases. In germline, CDR1 is ENHRY, CDR2 SYGVKD. The CDR3 contains 16 residues. The CDR3 protein is CATGRHGLQEATEAFF. As DNA, the CDR3 is TGTGCCACGGGGAGGCATGGTCTCCAGGAGGCCACTGAAGCTTTCTTT.

J is TRBJ1-1 and V is TRBV10-1, with D possibly being TRBD1 (5 bases). V was pared by 0 bases and J by 11 bases, with 10 bases between. CDR3 length equals 12 residues. Germline V lookup: CDR1 WNHNN, CDR2 SYGVQD (reference sequence). DNA for the CDR3: TGCGCCAGCAGTGAGTCCGGGGGACGGGCTTTCTTT. The encoded protein is CASSESGGRAFF.

The chain carries TRBV18 and TRBJ1-4; 7 bases match TRBD1. This CDR3 contains 17 residues. The germline V gene has CDR1 KGHSH and CDR2 LQKENI. V trimming: 3 bases; J trimming: 0 bases; junction bases outside the gene matches: 7. CDR3 coding DNA: TGTGCCAGCTCACCCAACTACAGGGGCGCAACTAATGAAAAACTGTTTTTT. Translated, it gives CASSPNYRGATNEKLFF.

J is TRBJ2-5 and V is TRBV30; 7 nucleotides agree with TRBD2. J gave up 1 base and V 4 bases, and 6 bases lay outside the gene matches. Germline V gives CDR1 GTSNPN, CDR2 SVGIG (reference sequence). The CDR3 runs to 14 residues. The CDR3 nucleotides read TGTGCCTGGACCCGTTTAGCGGGCCAAGAGACCCAGTACTTC. Translated: CAWTRLAGQETQYF.

This rearrangement joins TRBV28 to TRBJ1-2, with 7 bases identical to TRBD1. The CDR3 is 16 amino acids. Unmatched junction bases numbered 9, after V lost 3 bases and J lost 2 bases. Germline V gene data show CDR1 as MDHEN and CDR2 as SYDVKM. This CDR3 is CASSFSGQALNYGYTF. In DNA, the CDR3 is TGTGCCAGCAGTTTTTCAGGACAGGCGCTCAACTATGGCTACACCTTC.